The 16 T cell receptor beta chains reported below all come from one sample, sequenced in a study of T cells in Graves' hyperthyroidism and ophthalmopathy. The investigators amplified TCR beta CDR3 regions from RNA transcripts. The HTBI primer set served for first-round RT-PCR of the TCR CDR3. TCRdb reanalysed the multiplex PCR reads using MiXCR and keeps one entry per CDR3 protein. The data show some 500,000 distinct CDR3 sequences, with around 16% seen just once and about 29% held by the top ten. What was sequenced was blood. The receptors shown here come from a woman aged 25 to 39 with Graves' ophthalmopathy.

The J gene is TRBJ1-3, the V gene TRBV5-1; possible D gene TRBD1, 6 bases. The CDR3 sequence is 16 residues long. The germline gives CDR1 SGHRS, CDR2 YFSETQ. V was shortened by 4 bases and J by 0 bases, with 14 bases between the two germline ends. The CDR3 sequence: CASSPEGVSSGNTIYF. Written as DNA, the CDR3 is TGCGCCAGCAGCCCGGAGGGGGTGAGCTCTGGAAACACCATATATTTT. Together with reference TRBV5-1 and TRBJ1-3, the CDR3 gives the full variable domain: KAGVTQTPRYLIKTRGQQVTLSCSPISGHRSVSWYQQTPGQGLQFLFEYFSETQRNKGNFPGRFSGRQFSNSRSEMNVSTLELGDSALYLCASSPEGVSSGNTIYFGEGSWLTVV.

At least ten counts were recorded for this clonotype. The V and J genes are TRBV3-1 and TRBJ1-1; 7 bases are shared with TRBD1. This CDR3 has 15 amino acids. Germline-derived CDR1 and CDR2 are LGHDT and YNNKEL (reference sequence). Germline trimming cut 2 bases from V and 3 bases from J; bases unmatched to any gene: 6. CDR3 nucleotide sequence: TGTGCCAGCAGCCAAAGGGGGCGCGGGGACACTGAAGCTTTCTTT. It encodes CASSQRGRGDTEAFF.

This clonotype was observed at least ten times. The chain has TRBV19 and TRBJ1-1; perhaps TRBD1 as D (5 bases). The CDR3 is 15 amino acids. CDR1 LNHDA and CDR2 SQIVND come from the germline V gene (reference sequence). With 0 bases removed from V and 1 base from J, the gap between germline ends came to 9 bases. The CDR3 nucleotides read TGTGCCAGTAGTATAGATCGGGGGTGGAACACTGAAGCTTTCTTT. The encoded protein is CASSIDRGWNTEAFF.

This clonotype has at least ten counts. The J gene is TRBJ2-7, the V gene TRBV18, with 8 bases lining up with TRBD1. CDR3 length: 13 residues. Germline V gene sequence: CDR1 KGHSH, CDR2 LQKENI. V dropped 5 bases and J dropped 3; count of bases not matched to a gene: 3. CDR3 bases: TGTGCCAGCTCAACCGGGACAGGCTACGAGCAGTACTTC. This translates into CASSTGTGYEQYF.

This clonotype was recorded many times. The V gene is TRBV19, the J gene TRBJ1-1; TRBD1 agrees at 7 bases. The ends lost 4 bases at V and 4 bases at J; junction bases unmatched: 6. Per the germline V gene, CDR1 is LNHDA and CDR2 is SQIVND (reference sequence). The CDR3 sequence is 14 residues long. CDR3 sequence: CASSTGGSGTEAFF. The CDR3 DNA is TGTGCCAGTAGTACAGGGGGATCGGGCACTGAAGCTTTCTTT.

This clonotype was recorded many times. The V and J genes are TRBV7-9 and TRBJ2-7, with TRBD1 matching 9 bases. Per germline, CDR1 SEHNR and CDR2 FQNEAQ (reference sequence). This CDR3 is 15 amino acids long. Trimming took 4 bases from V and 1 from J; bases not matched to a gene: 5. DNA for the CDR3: TGTGCCAGCAGCTGGGGACAGGGACTTTCCTACGAGCAGTACTTC. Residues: CASSWGQGLSYEQYF.

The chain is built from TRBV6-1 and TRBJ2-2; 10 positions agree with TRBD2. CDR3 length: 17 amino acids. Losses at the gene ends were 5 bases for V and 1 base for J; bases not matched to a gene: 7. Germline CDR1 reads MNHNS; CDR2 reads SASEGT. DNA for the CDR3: TGTGCCAGCAGTTATCCCGGACTAGCGGAGAACACCGGGGAGCTGTTTTTT. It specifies CASSYPGLAENTGELFF.

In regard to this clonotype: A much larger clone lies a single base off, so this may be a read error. The CDR3: CASRYRGTEQYF. The CDR3 DNA sequence: TGTGCCAGCAGATACCGGGGAACCGAGCAGTACTTC. This chain connects TRBV6-5 to TRBJ2-7, with a possible D match to TRBD2 (5 bases). The CDR3 loop spans 12 amino acids. CDR1 is MNHEY and CDR2 is SVGAGI in the germline V gene. Trimming cost V 6 bases and J 6 bases, with 12 bases left between them.

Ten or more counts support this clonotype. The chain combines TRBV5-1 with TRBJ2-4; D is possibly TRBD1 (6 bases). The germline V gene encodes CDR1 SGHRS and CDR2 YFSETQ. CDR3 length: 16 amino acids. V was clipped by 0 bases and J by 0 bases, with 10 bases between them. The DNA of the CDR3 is TGCGCCAGCAGCTTGGGGGACACGATAGCCAAAAACATTCAGTACTTC. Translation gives CASSLGDTIAKNIQYF.

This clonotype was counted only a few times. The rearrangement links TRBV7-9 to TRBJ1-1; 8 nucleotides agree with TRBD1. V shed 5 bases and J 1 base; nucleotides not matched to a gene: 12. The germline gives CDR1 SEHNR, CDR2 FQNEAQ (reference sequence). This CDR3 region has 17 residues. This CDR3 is CASSPTGQATPNTEAFF. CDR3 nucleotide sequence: TGTGCCAGCAGCCCGACGGGACAGGCAACCCCGAACACTGAAGCTTTCTTT.

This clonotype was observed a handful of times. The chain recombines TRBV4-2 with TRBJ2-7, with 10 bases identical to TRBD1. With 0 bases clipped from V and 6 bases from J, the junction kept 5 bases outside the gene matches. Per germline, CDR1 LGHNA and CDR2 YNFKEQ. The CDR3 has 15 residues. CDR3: CASSQEGTGDREQYF. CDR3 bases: TGTGCCAGCAGCCAAGAGGGGACAGGGGATCGCGAGCAGTACTTC.

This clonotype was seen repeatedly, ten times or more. The CDR3: CASSPTSGTYEQYF. The CDR3 DNA sequence: TGTGCCAGCAGCCCCACTAGCGGGACCTACGAGCAGTACTTC. The chain recombines TRBV11-2 with TRBJ2-7; 10 positions match TRBD2. Germline V gene sequence: CDR1 SGHAT, CDR2 FQNNGV. CDR3 size: 14 residues. J lost 2 bases, V lost 5 bases, and 3 bases had no gene match.

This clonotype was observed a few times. The CDR3 DNA follows: TGCGCCAGCAGCGGCGGGACTATCGGCGAGACCCAGTACTTC. Protein sequence: CASSGGTIGETQYF. The chain uses TRBV5-1 and TRBJ2-5, with 7 bases that match TRBD2. V dropped 4 bases and J dropped 5; count of bases not matched to a gene: 8. This CDR3 is built from 14 residues. CDR1 is SGHRS, CDR2 YFSETQ, per germline.

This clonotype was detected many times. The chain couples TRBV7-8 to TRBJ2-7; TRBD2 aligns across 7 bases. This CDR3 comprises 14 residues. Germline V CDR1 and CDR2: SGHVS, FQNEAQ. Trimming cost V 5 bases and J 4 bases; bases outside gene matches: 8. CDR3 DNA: TGTGCCAGCAGCCGACTAGCTTTAGGGTACGAGCAGTACTTC. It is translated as CASSRLALGYEQYF.

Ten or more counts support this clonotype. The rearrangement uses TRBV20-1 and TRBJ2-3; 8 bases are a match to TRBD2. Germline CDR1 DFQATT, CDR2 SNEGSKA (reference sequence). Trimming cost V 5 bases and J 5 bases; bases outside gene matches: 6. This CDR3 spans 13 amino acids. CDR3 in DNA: TGCAGTGCTCCGGGACTAGGGCAAGATACGCAGTATTTT. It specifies CSAPGLGQDTQYF.

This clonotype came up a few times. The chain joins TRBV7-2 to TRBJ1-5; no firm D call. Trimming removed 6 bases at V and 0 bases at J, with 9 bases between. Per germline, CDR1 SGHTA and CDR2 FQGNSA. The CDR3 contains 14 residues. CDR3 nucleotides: TGTGCCAGCAGAGTGGGGTATAGCAATCAGCCCCAGCATTTT. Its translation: CASRVGYSNQPQHF.